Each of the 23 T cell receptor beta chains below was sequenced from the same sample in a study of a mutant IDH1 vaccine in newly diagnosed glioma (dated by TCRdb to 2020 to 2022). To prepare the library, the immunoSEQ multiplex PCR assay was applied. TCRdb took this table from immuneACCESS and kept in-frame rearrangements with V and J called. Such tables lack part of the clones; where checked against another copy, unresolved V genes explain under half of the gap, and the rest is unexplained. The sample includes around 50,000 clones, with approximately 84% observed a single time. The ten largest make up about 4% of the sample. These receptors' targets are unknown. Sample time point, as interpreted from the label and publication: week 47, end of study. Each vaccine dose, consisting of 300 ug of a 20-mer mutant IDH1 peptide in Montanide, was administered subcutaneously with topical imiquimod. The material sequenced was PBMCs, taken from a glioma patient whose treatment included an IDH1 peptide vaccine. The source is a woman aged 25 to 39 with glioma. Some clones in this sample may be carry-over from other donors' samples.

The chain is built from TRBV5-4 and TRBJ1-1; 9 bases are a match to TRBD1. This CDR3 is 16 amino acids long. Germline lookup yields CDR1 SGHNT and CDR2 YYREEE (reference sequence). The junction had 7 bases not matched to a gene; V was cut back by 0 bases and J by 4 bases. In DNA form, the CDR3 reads TGTGCCAGCAGCTTGGGGGACAGGGTGATATCCACTGAAGCTTTCTTT. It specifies CASSLGDRVISTEAFF.

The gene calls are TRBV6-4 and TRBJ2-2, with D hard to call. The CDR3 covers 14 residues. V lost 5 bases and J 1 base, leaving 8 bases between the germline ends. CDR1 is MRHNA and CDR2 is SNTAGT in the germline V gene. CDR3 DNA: TGTGCCAGCAGTTGGGCGGAGAACACCGGGGAGCTGTTTTTT. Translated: CASSWAENTGELFF.

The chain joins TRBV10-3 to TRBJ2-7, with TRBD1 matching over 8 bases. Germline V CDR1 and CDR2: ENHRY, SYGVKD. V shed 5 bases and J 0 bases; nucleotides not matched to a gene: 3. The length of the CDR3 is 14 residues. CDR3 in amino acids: CAISRTGSSYEQYF. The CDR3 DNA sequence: TGTGCCATCAGTAGGACAGGGAGCTCCTACGAGCAGTACTTC.

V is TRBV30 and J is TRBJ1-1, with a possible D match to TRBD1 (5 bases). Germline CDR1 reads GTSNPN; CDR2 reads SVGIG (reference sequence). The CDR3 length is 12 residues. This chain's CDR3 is CGLQGSSPEAFF. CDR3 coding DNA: TGTGGACTCCAGGGCAGTTCTCCTGAAGCTTTCTTT.

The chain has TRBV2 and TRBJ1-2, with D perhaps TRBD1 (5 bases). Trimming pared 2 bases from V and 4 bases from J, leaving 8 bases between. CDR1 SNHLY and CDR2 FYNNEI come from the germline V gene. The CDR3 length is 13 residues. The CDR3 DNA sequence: TGTGCCAGCAGTGAACAGGGTTCCTATGGCTACACCTTC. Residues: CASSEQGSYGYTF.

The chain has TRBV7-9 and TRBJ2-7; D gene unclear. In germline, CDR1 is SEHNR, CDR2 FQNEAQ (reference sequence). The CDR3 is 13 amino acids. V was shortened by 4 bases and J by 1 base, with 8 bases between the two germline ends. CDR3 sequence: CASSSDGSYEQYF. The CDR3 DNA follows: TGTGCCAGCAGCTCGGACGGTTCCTACGAGCAGTACTTC.

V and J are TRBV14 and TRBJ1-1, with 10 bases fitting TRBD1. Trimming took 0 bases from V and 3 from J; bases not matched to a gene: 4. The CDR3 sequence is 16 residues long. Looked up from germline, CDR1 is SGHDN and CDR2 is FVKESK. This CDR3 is CASSQDRDRGHTEAFF. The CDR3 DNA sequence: TGTGCCAGCAGCCAAGATCGCGACAGGGGGCACACTGAAGCTTTCTTT.

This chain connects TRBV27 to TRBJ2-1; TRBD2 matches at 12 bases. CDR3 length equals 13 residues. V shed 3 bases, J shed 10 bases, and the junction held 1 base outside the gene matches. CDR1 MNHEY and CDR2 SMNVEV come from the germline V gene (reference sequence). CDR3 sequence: CASSFGLAGEQFF. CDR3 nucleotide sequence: TGTGCCAGCAGTTTCGGACTAGCGGGGGAGCAGTTCTTC.

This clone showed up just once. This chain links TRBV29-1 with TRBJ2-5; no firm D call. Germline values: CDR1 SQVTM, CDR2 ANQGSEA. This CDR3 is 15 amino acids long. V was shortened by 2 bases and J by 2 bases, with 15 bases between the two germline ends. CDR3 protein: CSVEKAWTDQETQYF. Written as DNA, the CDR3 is TGCAGCGTTGAAAAGGCTTGGACGGATCAAGAGACCCAGTACTTC. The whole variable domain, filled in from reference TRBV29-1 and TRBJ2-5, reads SAVISQKPSRDICQRGTSLTIQCQVDSQVTMMFWYRQQPGQSLTLIATANQGSEATYESGFVIDKFPISRPNLTFSTLTVSNMSPEDSSIYLCSVEKAWTDQETQYFGPGTRLLVL.

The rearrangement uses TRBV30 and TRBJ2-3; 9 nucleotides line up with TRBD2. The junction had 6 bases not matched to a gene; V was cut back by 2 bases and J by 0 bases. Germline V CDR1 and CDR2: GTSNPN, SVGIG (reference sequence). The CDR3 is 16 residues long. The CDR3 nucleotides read TGTGCCTGGAGTATCTCGACTAGCGGTAGCACAGATACGCAGTATTTT. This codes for CAWSISTSGSTDTQYF.

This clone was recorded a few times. Written as DNA, the CDR3 is TGTGCCAGCAGCCCTCTGGGGGCAAACACTGAAGCTTTCTTT. This translates into CASSPLGANTEAFF. The gene calls are TRBV5-5 and TRBJ1-1, with D tentatively TRBD1 (6 bases). The CDR3 runs to 14 residues. The V end lost 4 bases, the J end lost 2 bases, and 12 bases lay between the germline ends. CDR1 SGHKS and CDR2 YYEKEE come from the germline V gene (reference sequence).

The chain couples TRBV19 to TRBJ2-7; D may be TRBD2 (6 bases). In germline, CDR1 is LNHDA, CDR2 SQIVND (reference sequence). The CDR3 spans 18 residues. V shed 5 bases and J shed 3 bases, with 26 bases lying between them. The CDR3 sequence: CASSLSGDPTLPSYEQYF. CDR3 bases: TGTGCCAGTAGTCTTTCGGGGGATCCCACCCTACCCAGCTACGAGCAGTACTTC.

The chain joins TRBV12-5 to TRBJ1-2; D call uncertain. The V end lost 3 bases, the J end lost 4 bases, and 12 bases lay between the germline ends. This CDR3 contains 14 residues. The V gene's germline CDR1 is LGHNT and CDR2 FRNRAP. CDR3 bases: TGTGCTAGTGGTTTAGCCCCGTCGCCCTATGGCTACACCTTC. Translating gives CASGLAPSPYGYTF.

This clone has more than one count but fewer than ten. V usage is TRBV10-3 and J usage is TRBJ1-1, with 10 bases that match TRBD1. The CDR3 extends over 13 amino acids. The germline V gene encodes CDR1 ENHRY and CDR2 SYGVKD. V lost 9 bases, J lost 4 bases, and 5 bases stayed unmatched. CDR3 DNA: TGTGCCATAGCGACAGGGGGCACCACTGAAGCTTTCTTT. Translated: CAIATGGTTEAFF.

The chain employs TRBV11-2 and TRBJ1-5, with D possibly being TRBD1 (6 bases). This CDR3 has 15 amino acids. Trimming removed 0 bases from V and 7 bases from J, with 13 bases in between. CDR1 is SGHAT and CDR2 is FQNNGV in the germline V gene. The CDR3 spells CASSLDVAGEQPQHF. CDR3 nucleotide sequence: TGTGCCAGCAGCTTAGATGTGGCAGGGGAGCAGCCCCAGCATTTT.

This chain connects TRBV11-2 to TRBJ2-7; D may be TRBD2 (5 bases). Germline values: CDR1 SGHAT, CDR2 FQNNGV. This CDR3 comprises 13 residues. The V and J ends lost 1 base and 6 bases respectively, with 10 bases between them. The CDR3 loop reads CASSLGGFGEQYF. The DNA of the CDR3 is TGTGCCAGCAGCTTAGGCGGGTTCGGCGAGCAGTACTTC.

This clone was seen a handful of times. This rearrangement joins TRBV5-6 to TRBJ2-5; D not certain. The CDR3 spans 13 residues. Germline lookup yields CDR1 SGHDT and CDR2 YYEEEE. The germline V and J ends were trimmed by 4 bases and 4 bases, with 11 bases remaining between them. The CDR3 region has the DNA TGTGCCAGCAGCCGGCCTGTTGCAGAGACCCAGTACTTC. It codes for CASSRPVAETQYF. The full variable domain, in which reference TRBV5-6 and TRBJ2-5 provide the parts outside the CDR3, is DAGVTQSPTHLIKTRGQQVTLRCSPKSGHDTVSWYQQALGQGPQFIFQYYEEEERQRGNFPDRFSGHQFPNYSSELNVNALLLGDSALYLCASSRPVAETQYFGPGTRLLVL.

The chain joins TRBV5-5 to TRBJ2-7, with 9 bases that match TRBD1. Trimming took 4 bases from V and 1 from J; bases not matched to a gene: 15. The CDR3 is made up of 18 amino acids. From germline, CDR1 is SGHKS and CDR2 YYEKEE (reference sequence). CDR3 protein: CASSPSGQGTLKSYEQYF. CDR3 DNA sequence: TGTGCCAGCAGCCCGTCGGGACAGGGCACGCTCAAATCCTACGAGCAGTACTTC. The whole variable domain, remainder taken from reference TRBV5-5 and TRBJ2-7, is DAGVTQSPTHLIKTRGQQVTLRCSPISGHKSVSWYQQVLGQGPQFIFQYYEKEERGRGNFPDRFSARQFPNYSSELNVNALLLGDSALYLCASSPSGQGTLKSYEQYFGPGTRLTVT.

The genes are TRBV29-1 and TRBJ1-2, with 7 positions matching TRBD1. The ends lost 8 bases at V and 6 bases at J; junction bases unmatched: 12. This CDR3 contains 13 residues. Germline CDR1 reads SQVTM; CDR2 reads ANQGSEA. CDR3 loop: CSSSPSGQHGYTF. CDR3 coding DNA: TGCAGCTCATCCCCATCGGGACAGCATGGCTACACCTTC.

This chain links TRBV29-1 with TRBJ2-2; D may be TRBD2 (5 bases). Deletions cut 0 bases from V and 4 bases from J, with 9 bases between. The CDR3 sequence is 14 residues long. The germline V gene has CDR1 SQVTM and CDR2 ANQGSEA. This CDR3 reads CSVEDGMGTGELFF. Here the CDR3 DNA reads TGCAGCGTTGAAGACGGGATGGGCACCGGGGAGCTGTTTTTT.

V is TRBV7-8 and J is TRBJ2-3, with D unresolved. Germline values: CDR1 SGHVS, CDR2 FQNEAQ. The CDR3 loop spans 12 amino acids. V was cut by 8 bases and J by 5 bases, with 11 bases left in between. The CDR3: CASYPGGDTQYF. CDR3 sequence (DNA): TGTGCCAGCTACCCCGGCGGAGATACGCAGTATTTT.

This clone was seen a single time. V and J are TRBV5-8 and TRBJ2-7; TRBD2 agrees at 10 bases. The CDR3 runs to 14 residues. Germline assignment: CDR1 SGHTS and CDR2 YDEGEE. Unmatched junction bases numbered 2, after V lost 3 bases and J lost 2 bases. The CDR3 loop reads CASSSSGGTYEQYF. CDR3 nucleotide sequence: TGTGCCAGCAGCTCTAGCGGGGGAACCTACGAGCAGTACTTC. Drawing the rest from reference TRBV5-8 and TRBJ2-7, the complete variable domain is EAGVTQSPTHLIKTRGQQATLRCSPISGHTSVYWYQQALGLGLQFLLWYDEGEERNRGNFPPRFSGRQFPNYSSELNVNALELEDSALYLCASSSSGGTYEQYFGPGTRLTVT.

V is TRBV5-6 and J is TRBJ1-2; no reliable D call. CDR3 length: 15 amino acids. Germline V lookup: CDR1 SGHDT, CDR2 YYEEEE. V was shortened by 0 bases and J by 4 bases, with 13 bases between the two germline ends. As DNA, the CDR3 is TGTGCCAGCAGCTTGGGACGCAGCGAAGGCTATGGCTACACCTTC. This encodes CASSLGRSEGYGYTF.